Below, one T cell receptor beta chain is given with its context. The clone's antigen remains unknown. Base quality data are lacking; no much larger clone is found one base away. This record belongs to a study of breast tumors, draining lymph nodes, adjacent tissues (dated by TCRdb to 2016 to 2017). Looking at the study overall: Breast cancer patients provided tumor, adjacent nontumor tissue and axillary lymph nodes, and the study compared the TCR beta repertoires across these three sources. In human breast cancer, the study set out to assess how tumor, surrounding tissue and draining lymph node repertoires relate to one another and whether T cells might be exchanged between them. On the study overall, not on this receptor specifically: The data were considered consistent with the idea that most tumor T cells come from the lymph node and then expand in tumor tissue. T-cell repertoire diversity in tumors was found to be lower than in lymph nodes but higher than in nontumor tissue, and preferential V and J gene usage was observed. Rather than being directly demonstrated, the conclusion that tumor T cells originate in lymph nodes was presented as consistent with a hypothesis. Tumor and nontumor tissue repertoires were significantly more similar in luminal-like than in basal-like breast cancer.

The CDR1 and CDR2 encoded by the germline V gene are SQVTM and ANQGSEA. The germline V and J ends show losses of 8 bases and 2 bases respectively, and no gene match explains 1 base of the junction. Including cysteine and phenylalanine, the CDR3 has 11 amino acids. The sequence is cut down to CDR3 DNA, 33 bases in frame from base 1. Lymph node samples came from the axillary draining lymph nodes of breast cancer patients. The instrument was an Illumina HiSeq 2000. TCR beta chain libraries were generated through multiplex PCR amplification. High-throughput sequencing was used to analyze the amplified TCR beta chain products. The public reads were run again by TCRdb, first through fastp at Q25 and then through MiXCR, and only productive beta chains were kept. Every CDR3 protein is listed once, alongside the most common genes and DNA of its rows. This sample lists approximately 170,000 distinct CDR3 sequences; roughly 30% were detected once. The ten top clones hold 4.3% of the sample.

The chain links TRBV29-1 with TRBJ1-2; 8 nucleotides in the junction match TRBD1. The sequencing sample was made of axillary lymph node tissue. The origin of this receptor is a female donor with breast cancer. Some clones in this sample may be carry-over from other donors' samples. CDR3 reads: CSSGGNYGYTF. The DNA reads as follows: TGCAGCTCAGGGGGCAACTATGGCTACACCTTC.